This T cell receptor beta chain is drawn from a study of human T cells and chemical hapten exposure. Overall study context: Sensitizing treatment utilized 2% DPC over an approximately 2 cm by approximately 2 cm portion of upper inner arm skin.

V was clipped by 5 bases and J by 0 bases, with 11 bases between them. CDR1 and CDR2 from the germline V gene are DFQATT and SNEGSKA (reference sequence). The CDR3 is 14 amino acids. One entry per CDR3 protein results from TCRdb running MiXCR on the RACE reads. The data contain approximately 28,000 distinct CDR3 sequences, approximately 9% of them singletons. Time point denoted: patch test 2, 6 weeks after DPC sensitization. Treatment here: therapeutic diphenylcyclopropenone sensitization with weekly scalp DPC. The chain couples TRBV20-1 to TRBJ1-5; perhaps TRBD1 as D (6 bases). This receptor was taken from a young man with alopecia areata. Some clones in this sample may be carry-over from other donors' samples. The sequenced sample was whole blood, obtained in connection with sensitization to the hapten diphenylcyclopropenone (DPC). The CDR3 nucleotides read TGCAGTGCTCCCGGACAGAATAGCAATCAGCCCCAGCATTTT. This sequence encodes CSAPGQNSNQPQHF.